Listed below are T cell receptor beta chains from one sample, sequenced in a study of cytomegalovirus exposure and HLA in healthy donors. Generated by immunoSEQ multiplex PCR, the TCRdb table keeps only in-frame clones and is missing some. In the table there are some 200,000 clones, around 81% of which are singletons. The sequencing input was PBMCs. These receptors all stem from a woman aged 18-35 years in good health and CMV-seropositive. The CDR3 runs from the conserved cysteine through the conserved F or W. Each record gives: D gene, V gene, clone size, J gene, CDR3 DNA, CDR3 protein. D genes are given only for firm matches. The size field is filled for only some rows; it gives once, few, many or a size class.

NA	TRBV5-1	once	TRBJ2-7	TGCGCCAGCAGCATGACAGAAGCCTCCTACGAGCAGTACTTC	CASSMTEASYEQYF
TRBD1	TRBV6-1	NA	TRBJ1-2	TGTGCCAGCAACCCTGGACAGGGTAGTGGCTACACCTTC	CASNPGQGSGYTF
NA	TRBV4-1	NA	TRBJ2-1	TGCGCCAGCAGCCAAGGCTTGACTGGGCTGGCGGGCTACAATGAGCAGTTCTTC	CASSQGLTGLAGYNEQFF
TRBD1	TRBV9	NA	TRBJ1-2	TGTGCCAGCAGCGGGATCCGGGGACAGGGATTCCCTAACTATGGCTACACCTTC	CASSGIRGQGFPNYGYTF
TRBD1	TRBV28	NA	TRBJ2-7	TGTGCCAGCAGTTCACCGACAGGGCTCTACGAGCAGTACTTC	CASSSPTGLYEQYF
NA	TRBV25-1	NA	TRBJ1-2	TGTGCCAGCAGCGAGACTTACCCGAGGTATGGCTACACCTTC	CASSETYPRYGYTF
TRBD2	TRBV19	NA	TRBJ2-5	TGTGCCAGTAGTCGGGCGGGGGGTGCAGAGACCCAGTACTTC	CASSRAGGAETQYF
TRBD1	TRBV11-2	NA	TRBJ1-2	TGTGCCAGCAGCTTAGAAGTTTATCCCGGACAGGACTATGGCTACACCTTC	CASSLEVYPGQDYGYTF
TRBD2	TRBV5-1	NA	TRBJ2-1	TGCGCCAGCAGCACAAGACCGGGACTAGCGGGGTCCAATGAGCAGTTCTTC	CASSTRPGLAGSNEQFF
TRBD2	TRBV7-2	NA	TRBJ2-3	TGTGCCAGCAGCTACCCTCGGGGGGTTACAGATACGCAGTATTTT	CASSYPRGVTDTQYF
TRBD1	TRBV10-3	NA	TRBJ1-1	TGTGCCGTGGGGGGACAGCCTAACACTGAAGCTTTCTTT	CAVGGQPNTEAFF
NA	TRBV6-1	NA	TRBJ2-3	TGTGCCAGCAGTGAGACCCAGGGATCCACAGATACGCAGTATTTT	CASSETQGSTDTQYF
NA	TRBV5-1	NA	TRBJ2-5	TGCGCCAGCAGCTTGGCCACGGGTTCAGAGACCCAGTACTTC	CASSLATGSETQYF
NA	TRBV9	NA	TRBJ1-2	TGTGCCAGCAGCGTAGAGGGTCTAGGAGGTAACTATGGCTACACCTTC	CASSVEGLGGNYGYTF
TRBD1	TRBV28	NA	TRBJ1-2	TGTGCCAGCACCCCCCTGGACAGGAACTATGGCTACACCTTC	CASTPLDRNYGYTF
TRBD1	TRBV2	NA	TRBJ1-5	TGTGCCAGCAGGTATCAGGGGGCGCGTAATCAGCCCCAGCATTTT	CASRYQGARNQPQHF
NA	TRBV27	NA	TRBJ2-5	TGTGCCAGCAGTTTAGAAGGCCCATCCGGGGACCAGTACTTC	CASSLEGPSGDQYF
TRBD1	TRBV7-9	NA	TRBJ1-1	TGTGCCAGCAGACTAGACAGGGGGAACACTGAAGCTTTCTTT	CASRLDRGNTEAFF
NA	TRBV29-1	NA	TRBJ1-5	TGCAGCGTGTCTGCGGGAGTTCGGAATCAGCCCCAGCATTTT	CSVSAGVRNQPQHF
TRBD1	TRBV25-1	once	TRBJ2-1	TGTGCCAGCCTTGGACGAGGGACAGGTTCCTACAATGAGCAGTTCTTC	CASLGRGTGSYNEQFF
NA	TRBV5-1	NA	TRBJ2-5	TGCGCCAGCAGCCCGACAGACCTTCAAGAGACCCAGTACTTC	CASSPTDLQETQYF
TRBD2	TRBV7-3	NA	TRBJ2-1	TGTGCCAACAGCCTCAGCGGGGGGCCAGAAGGGGAGCAGTTCTTC	CANSLSGGPEGEQFF
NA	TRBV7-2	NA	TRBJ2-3	TGTGCCAGCAGCTTAGCGTGGGGGCGCGTCACAGATACGCAGTATTTT	CASSLAWGRVTDTQYF
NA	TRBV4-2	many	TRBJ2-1	TGTGCCAGCAGCCAGCTAGGCTCCTACAATGAGCAGTTCTTC	CASSQLGSYNEQFF
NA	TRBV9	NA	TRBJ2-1	TGTGCCAGCAGCCTGGTCGGCAATGAGCAGTTCTTC	CASSLVGNEQFF
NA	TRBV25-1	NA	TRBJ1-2	TGTGCCAGCAGTGCAGAGGGAGGGGCGGGCTACACCTTC	CASSAEGGAGYTF
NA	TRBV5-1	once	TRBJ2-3	TGCGCCAGCAGCTTGAACTTCGGGGGCACAGATACGCAGTATTTT	CASSLNFGGTDTQYF
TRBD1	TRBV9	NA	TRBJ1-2	TGTGCCAGCAGGGGACAGGGACGATATGGCTACACCTTC	CASRGQGRYGYTF
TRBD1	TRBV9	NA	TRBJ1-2	TGTGCCAGCAGCGTCGGACAGGGTGGATTTGGCTACACCTTC	CASSVGQGGFGYTF
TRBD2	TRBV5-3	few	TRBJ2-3	TGTGCCAGAAGCCCCGGGGATCCGACTAGCGGGGGGGAGGATACGCAGTATTTT	CARSPGDPTSGGEDTQYF
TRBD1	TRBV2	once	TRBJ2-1	TGTGCCAGCAGTGAGGACAGGGGCGGTGAGCAGTTCTTC	CASSEDRGGEQFF
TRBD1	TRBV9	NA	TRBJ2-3	TGTGCCAGCAGCGTAACAGGGGGCTCTAGCACAGATACGCAGTATTTT	CASSVTGGSSTDTQYF
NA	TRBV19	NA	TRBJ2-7	TGTGCCAGTAGTATCAGGGGCGACGAGCAGTACTTC	CASSIRGDEQYF
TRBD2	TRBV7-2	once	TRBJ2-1	TGTGCCAGCAGCCTAGAGAGCGGGGGTTCCTACAATGAGCAGTTCTTC	CASSLESGGSYNEQFF
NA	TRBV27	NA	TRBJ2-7	TGTGCCAGCAGTTTCGACAAGACCTACGAGCAGTACTTC	CASSFDKTYEQYF